A single sample is the source of the 26 T cell receptor beta chains below, sequenced in a study of CD4 T cells in relation to SARS-CoV-2 and coronaviruses (dated by TCRdb to about 2021). These receptors are not linked to any known antigen. Libraries were built with the immunoSEQ multiplex PCR assay. The table comes from immuneACCESS by way of TCRdb, which keeps in-frame sequences with V and J called. Part of the clones is missing from these tables; in studies checked, under half for an unresolved V gene and the rest for unknown reasons. The sample profile shows about 26,000 clones; over 60% of them were found once. The ten top clones hold approximately 18% of the sample. CD4+ T cells from unexposed donors were collected before the COVID-19 pandemic (2011-2018). The EasySep CD4+ T cell isolation kit was used to isolate CD4+ T cells once the cultures had run for 9 to 11 days. Sequences were obtained from CD4+ T cells from PBMCs, cultured in vitro. The source is a human donor in good health.

The V and J genes are TRBV29-1 and TRBJ1-4; 9 nucleotides line up with TRBD1. Germline V gene data show CDR1 as SQVTM and CDR2 as ANQGSEA. CDR3 size: 14 residues. V gave up 6 bases and J gave up 5 bases; unmatched junction bases: 7. The CDR3 loop reads CSVGTGTGNEKLFF. CDR3 DNA: TGCAGCGTGGGGACCGGGACAGGGAATGAAAAACTGTTTTTT.

The rearrangement uses TRBV6-1 and TRBJ1-3, with TRBD1 identical over 9 bases. The CDR3 runs to 20 residues. CDR1 is MNHNS, CDR2 SASEGT, per germline. The trim removed 2 bases at V and 1 base at J, leaving 15 bases unmatched. The CDR3 reads CASSERRLGQGRSSGNTIYF. The CDR3 DNA sequence: TGTGCCAGCAGTGAAAGGAGGTTAGGACAGGGGCGCTCATCTGGAAACACCATATATTTT.

The gene calls are TRBV21-1 and TRBJ1-1; no DNA check was done on the table's D call, TRBD1. TRBV21-1 is reported as a pseudogene. This CDR3 is built from 18 residues. As DNA, the CDR3 is TGTGCCAGCAGCAAAGCGCGGAGGGACAGGGGCCGAAACACTGAAGCTTTCTTT. Residues: CASSKARRDRGRNTEAFF.

V usage is TRBV16 and J usage is TRBJ1-2, with a possible D match to TRBD1 (6 bases). Per the germline V gene, CDR1 is KGHSY and CDR2 is FQNENV. The CDR3 loop spans 14 amino acids. The V end was cut by 4 bases, the J end by 1 base, with 10 bases between. The CDR3 nucleotides read TGTGCCAGCAGCCTCGACAGGATTAACTATGGCTACACCTTC. This encodes CASSLDRINYGYTF.

The V and J genes are TRBV5-1 and TRBJ2-3; D remains ambiguous. V lost 0 bases to trimming and J lost 2 bases, with 10 bases between them. Germline V gene lookup returns CDR1 SGHRS and CDR2 YFSETQ. The CDR3 runs 15 residues. CDR3 region: CASSLVTAYTDTQYF. CDR3 DNA sequence: TGCGCCAGCAGCTTGGTTACAGCGTACACAGATACGCAGTATTTT. The variable domain in full, with the rest retrieved from reference TRBV5-1 and TRBJ2-3, is KAGVTQTPRYLIKTRGQQVTLSCSPISGHRSVSWYQQTPGQGLQFLFEYFSETQRNKGNFPGRFSGRQFSNSRSEMNVSTLELGDSALYLCASSLVTAYTDTQYFGPGTRLTVL.

The chain links TRBV12-3 or TRBV12-4 to TRBJ1-5; no firm D call. V was clipped by 3 bases and J by 2 bases, with 5 bases between them. The CDR3 loop spans 13 amino acids. The DNA for the CDR3 is TGTGCCAGCAGTTTTTACGGCAATCAGCCCCAGCATTTT. Its protein is CASSFYGNQPQHF.

The chain links TRBV7-8 to TRBJ1-3; 11 nucleotides match TRBD1. This CDR3 region has 17 residues. In germline, CDR1 is SGHVS, CDR2 FQNEAQ. Unmatched junction bases numbered 8, after V lost 3 bases and J lost 4 bases. The CDR3 nucleotides read TGTGCCAGCAGCTTGGGTCCGGACAGGGGGCCGGGAAACACCATATATTTT. Amino acid sequence: CASSLGPDRGPGNTIYF.

The rearrangement joins TRBV5-8 to TRBJ1-2, with 12 bases matching TRBD1. The CDR3 has 15 amino acids. CDR1 and CDR2 (germline): SGHTS, YDEGEE. V was clipped by 4 bases and J by 5 bases; unmatched bases: 6. The CDR3 here is CASSGGTGGDYGYTF. The CDR3 nucleotides are TGTGCCAGCAGCGGGGGGACAGGGGGCGATTATGGCTACACCTTC.

This chain uses TRBV5-1 with TRBJ1-1; a possible D gene is TRBD1 (6 bases). This CDR3 is built from 16 residues. Germline assignment: CDR1 SGHRS and CDR2 YFSETQ. V lost 4 bases, J lost 4 bases, and 20 bases lay in between. CDR3 in DNA: TGCGCCAGCAGCCCAAGGACAGACGTCTATGCCACTGAAGCTTTCTTT. Protein product: CASSPRTDVYATEAFF.

In this sample, this clone turned up a few times. The chain combines TRBV4-3 with TRBJ2-5; D might be TRBD1 (6 bases). Germline V gene data show CDR1 as LGHNA and CDR2 as YSLEER. This CDR3 contains 14 residues. V gave up 4 bases and J gave up 4 bases, with 13 bases separating them. CDR3 region: CASSRTGTGETQYF. The CDR3 DNA reads TGCGCCAGCAGCCGTACAGGGACCGGAGAGACCCAGTACTTC.

DNA for the CDR3: TGTGCCAGCAGCTTGGGACGGGGGGAGACCCAGTACTTC. This sequence encodes CASSLGRGETQYF. J is TRBJ2-5 and V is TRBV7-9; possibly TRBD2 for D (6 bases). The V gene's germline CDR1 is SEHNR and CDR2 FQNEAQ (reference sequence). With 3 bases removed from V and 5 bases from J, the gap between germline ends came to 10 bases. This CDR3 is 13 amino acids long.

The V gene is TRBV18, the J gene TRBJ2-5; 12 bases match TRBD2. The ends lost 3 bases at V and 2 bases at J; junction bases unmatched: 4. This CDR3 is built from 16 residues. CDR1 and CDR2 from the germline V gene are KGHSH and LQKENI. The CDR3 here is CASSPSLAGGQETQYF. For the CDR3, the DNA is TGTGCCAGCTCACCGAGTCTAGCGGGAGGGCAAGAGACCCAGTACTTC.

The chain is built from TRBV4-2 and TRBJ2-6; 10 nucleotides line up with TRBD2. Germline assignment: CDR1 LGHNA and CDR2 YNFKEQ. V was pared by 4 bases and J by 3 bases, with 6 bases of the junction left unmatched. The CDR3 length is 17 residues. In DNA form, the CDR3 reads TGTGCCAGCAGCCCCCGAGCGGGAGGGGGTGGGGCCAACGTCCTGACTTTC. It specifies CASSPRAGGGGANVLTF.

The chain is built from TRBV6-2 or TRBV6-3 and TRBJ2-1; 10 bases map to TRBD2. CDR1 is MNHEY and CDR2 is SVGEGT in the germline V gene. J lost 7 bases, V lost 6 bases, and 9 bases had no gene match. The CDR3 length is 15 residues. This chain's CDR3 is CASSRAGGRYNEQFF. The CDR3 nucleotides read TGTGCCAGCAGCCGAGCGGGGGGGCGGTATAATGAGCAGTTCTTC.

This sequence joins TRBV5-4 and TRBJ1-2; 9 nucleotides align to TRBD1. V lost 3 bases to trimming and J lost 6 bases; unmatched junction nucleotides: 6. This CDR3 region has 14 residues. Germline CDR1 and CDR2: SGHNT and YYREEE (reference sequence). The CDR3 bases are TGTGCCAGCAGCTCCGGACAGGGGAGAAATGGCTACACCTTC. Amino acid sequence: CASSSGQGRNGYTF.

This clone occurred a few times. The V gene is TRBV6-5, the J gene TRBJ1-5, with TRBD1 matching over 8 bases. Looked up from germline, CDR1 is MNHEY and CDR2 is SVGAGI. This CDR3 is 14 amino acids long. V dropped 6 bases and J dropped 6; count of bases not matched to a gene: 7. CDR3 loop: CASRPAGGSQPQHF. The CDR3, as DNA: TGTGCCAGCAGGCCCGCAGGGGGCAGTCAGCCCCAGCATTTT.

The V call is TRBV2, the J call TRBJ2-5, with 8 nucleotides matching TRBD1. With V trimmed by 7 bases and J by 8 bases, 15 bases remained unmatched. Germline-derived CDR1 and CDR2 are SNHLY and FYNNEI. The CDR3 length is 15 residues. CDR3 DNA: TGTGCCAGCATTCCACAGGGGGAGGTCCTGTTTACCCAGTACTTC. Translating it yields CASIPQGEVLFTQYF.

The J gene is TRBJ1-6, the V gene TRBV10-3; the D gene is possibly TRBD1 (6 bases). Germline CDR1 is ENHRY and CDR2 is SYGVKD. The CDR3 sequence is 16 residues long. V lost 6 bases, J lost 6 bases, and 18 bases lay in between. The CDR3 DNA reads as TGTGCCATCAGGGACAGCCCATCCCGAGGTAATTCACCCCTCCACTTT. Translating gives CAIRDSPSRGNSPLHF.

The CDR3 loop reads CAWSLGAGTSTDTQYF. In nucleotides, the CDR3 is TGTGCCTGGAGTTTGGGGGCGGGGACTAGCACAGATACGCAGTATTTT. The V call is TRBV30, the J call TRBJ2-3; D is tentatively TRBD1 or TRBD2 (6 bases each). The V and J ends lost 2 bases and 0 bases respectively, with 15 bases between them. Germline V gene data show CDR1 as GTSNPN and CDR2 as SVGIG (reference sequence). CDR3 length: 16 amino acids.

The V call is TRBV7-3, the J call TRBJ2-1, with 8 bases fitting TRBD2. The CDR3 is 14 amino acids. Per the germline V gene, CDR1 is SGHTA and CDR2 is FQGTGA. V trimming: 1 base; J trimming: 5 bases; junction bases outside the gene matches: 1. CDR3 sequence (DNA): TGTGCCAGCAGCTTAATAGCGGGGAACAATGAGCAGTTCTTC. This sequence encodes CASSLIAGNNEQFF. Combining the CDR3 with reference TRBV7-3 and TRBJ2-1 gives the whole variable domain GAGVSQTPSNKVTEKGKYVELRCDPISGHTALYWYRQSLGQGPEFLIYFQGTGAADDSGLPNDRFFAVRPEGSVSTLKIQRTERGDSAVYLCASSLIAGNNEQFFGPGTRLTVL.

The J gene is TRBJ1-1, the V gene TRBV6-5; 7 bases are shared with TRBD1. J was trimmed by 6 bases and V by 6 bases; bases with no gene match: 4. The CDR3 covers 12 residues. Germline CDR1 reads MNHEY; CDR2 reads SVGAGI. The CDR3 reads CASRRQGAEAFF. The CDR3 DNA reads as TGTGCCAGCAGAAGACAGGGTGCTGAAGCTTTCTTT.

The table lists this clone with a count of one. In nucleotides, the CDR3 is TGTGCCAGCAGCCCGGGACTAGGTCGAGGCAATGAGCAGTTCTTC. Residues: CASSPGLGRGNEQFF. V is TRBV7-6 and J is TRBJ2-1, with 8 bases fitting TRBD2. This CDR3 comprises 15 residues. The V and J ends lost 5 bases and 6 bases, in that order; junction bases with no gene match: 9. Germline loops: CDR1 SGHVS, CDR2 FNYEAQ. Based on the CDR3 plus reference TRBV7-6 and TRBJ2-1, the full variable domain is GAGVSQSPRYKVTKRGQDVALRCDPISGHVSLYWYRQALGQGPEFLTYFNYEAQQDKSGLPNDRFSAERPEGSISTLTIQRTEQRDSAMYRCASSPGLGRGNEQFFGPGTRLTVL.

The J gene is TRBJ2-5, the V gene TRBV6-4, with D tentatively TRBD2 (6 bases). V lost 10 bases and J 7 bases, leaving 13 bases between the germline ends. The CDR3 extends over 11 amino acids. CDR1 is MRHNA, CDR2 SNTAGT, per germline. The CDR3 DNA reads TGTGCCACCGAGGGAGGAGGGACCCAGTACTTC. Translated: CATEGGGTQYF.

V is TRBV7-9 and J is TRBJ2-7, with 9 bases identical to TRBD2. V shed 1 base and J 3 bases; nucleotides not matched to a gene: 13. The CDR3 is 18 amino acids. Germline values: CDR1 SEHNR, CDR2 FQNEAQ (reference sequence). The CDR3 nucleotides read TGTGCCAGCAGCTTAGGACCAGGGCAAGCGGGAGGTATCTACGAGCAGTACTTC. Protein: CASSLGPGQAGGIYEQYF.

V usage is TRBV3-1 (or the pseudogene TRBV3-2) and J usage is TRBJ2-3; D tentatively reads TRBD1 or TRBD2 (5 bases each). The CDR3 sequence is 20 residues long. Trimming removed 0 bases from V and 0 bases from J, with 22 bases in between. CDR1 is LGHDT, CDR2 YNNKEL, per germline (reference sequence). CDR3 region: CASSQDRGGEWGGSTDTQYF. CDR3 bases: TGTGCCAGCAGCCAAGATCGGGGTGGGGAGTGGGGCGGGAGCACAGATACGCAGTATTTT.

The gene calls are TRBV5-1 and TRBJ2-5; 7 bases align to TRBD2. J gave up 3 bases and V 4 bases, and 6 bases lay outside the gene matches. Germline values: CDR1 SGHRS, CDR2 YFSETQ. This CDR3 is 14 amino acids long. CDR3: CASSPGGGEETQYF. For the CDR3, the DNA is TGCGCCAGCAGCCCGGGGGGAGGGGAAGAGACCCAGTACTTC.